This section outlines one TCR beta chain sequence together with its context. This entry belongs to a study of blood T cells in healthy people across ages. The second PCR ran roughly 7 to 12 cycles with a sample-barcoded 5' primer and J-beta primers. TCRdb processed the 5' RACE reads anew with MiXCR; each CDR3 protein has one entry. This table holds about 1.5 million distinct CDR3 sequences, roughly 40% found once. The CDR3 consists of 17 residues. Germline V gives CDR1 SGHRS, CDR2 YFSETQ. V trimming: 4 bases; J trimming: 7 bases; junction bases outside the gene matches: 14. V is TRBV5-1 and J is TRBJ2-1; 10 nucleotides line up with TRBD2. The source material was blood. The TCR comes from a woman aged 18-29 years in good health. The CDR3, as DNA: TGCGCCAGCAGCCAAGAGGGTGCTAGCGGGAGAGGGAATGAGCAGTTCTTC. Amino acid sequence: CASSQEGASGRGNEQFF. Full variable domain (remainder filled in from reference TRBV5-1 and TRBJ2-1): KAGVTQTPRYLIKTRGQQVTLSCSPISGHRSVSWYQQTPGQGLQFLFEYFSETQRNKGNFPGRFSGRQFSNSRSEMNVSTLELGDSALYLCASSQEGASGRGNEQFFGPGTRLTVL.